This T cell receptor (beta chain) emerged from a study of neoadjuvant anti-PD-1 for oral cavity cancer. Overall study findings and caveats: Post-treatment tumors with larger preexisting clones showed more shrinkage.

Deletions cut 3 bases from V and 0 bases from J, with 6 bases between. The CDR3 spans 14 residues. Germline V lookup: CDR1 SNHLY, CDR2 FYNNEI. Data came from immunoSEQ multiplex PCR; TCRdb stores just in-frame clones and leaves some out. The repertoire holds about 25,000 clones, less than 35% seen once, with about 17% in the top ten. Time point denoted: after neoadjuvant nivolumab, at surgical resection. The patients had HPV-negative, locally advanced oral cavity squamous cell carcinoma. This clone was counted a few times. The target antigen is unknown. The chain is built from TRBV2 and TRBJ2-1; no clear D gene. The sample here was tumor tissue, taken after nivolumab (anti-PD-1) treatment. The clonotype was recovered from a person between 40 and 85 years old with oral cavity squamous cell carcinoma. As DNA, the CDR3 is TGTGCCAGCAGTGACACGAGCTCCTACAATGAGCAGTTCTTC. Its protein is CASSDTSSYNEQFF. Using reference TRBV2 and TRBJ2-1 for the parts outside the CDR3, the full variable domain is EPEVTQTPSHQVTQMGQEVILRCVPISNHLYFYWYRQILGQKVEFLVSFYNNEISEKSEIFDDQFSVERPDGSNFTLKIRSTKLEDSAMYFCASSDTSSYNEQFFGPGTRLTVL.